These 29 T cell receptor beta chains were all obtained from the same sample, sequenced in a study of chemoradiotherapy in HPV16-positive cancers (dated by TCRdb to the early 2020s). Library generation was performed with the immunoSEQ multiplex PCR assay. Here the immuneACCESS table is served through TCRdb, limited to in-frame sequences with V and J called. Missing clones are a known gap in these copies; in checked studies unresolved V genes cover under half, and the rest lacks a known reason. The table for this sample lists roughly 1,300 clones; roughly 93% of them were counted only once. The ten largest make up around 2.1% of the sample. The source material was tumor tissue, sampled from a patient who underwent chemoradiotherapy. These receptors were obtained from a human donor with HPV-associated anogenital cancer.

V and J are TRBV6-1 and TRBJ2-1; 11 nucleotides match TRBD2. The germline V gene encodes CDR1 MNHNS and CDR2 SASEGT. Germline trimming cut 5 bases from V and 6 bases from J; bases unmatched to any gene: 6. CDR3 length equals 15 residues. CDR3 loop: CASSRLAGQVNEQFF. The CDR3 bases are TGTGCCAGCAGTCGACTAGCGGGACAGGTCAATGAGCAGTTCTTC.

This chain joins TRBV19 and TRBJ2-5; possible D gene TRBD2, 5 bases. Trimming pared 5 bases from V and 4 bases from J, leaving 11 bases between. Germline CDR1 and CDR2: LNHDA and SQIVND (reference sequence). There are 13 residues in the CDR3. The CDR3 region has the DNA TGTGCCAGTAGTCCCGGGGTAAGAGAGACCCAGTACTTC. Amino acids: CASSPGVRETQYF.

The CDR3 DNA sequence: TGTGCCAGCAGCTTCCGGGACAGCTCCTACGAGCAGTACTTC. Translation: CASSFRDSSYEQYF. The chain carries TRBV7-8 and TRBJ2-7; TRBD1 matches 7 bases. V was clipped by 3 bases and J by 0 bases; unmatched bases: 2. This CDR3 comprises 14 residues. Per the germline V gene, CDR1 is SGHVS and CDR2 is FQNEAQ.

The chain combines TRBV5-6 with TRBJ1-1; D may be TRBD1 (6 bases). From germline, CDR1 is SGHDT and CDR2 YYEEEE. This CDR3 comprises 13 residues. V gave up 3 bases and J gave up 3 bases, with 9 bases separating them. The CDR3 region has the DNA TGTGCCAGCAGCTCACAGGGACACACTGAAGCTTTCTTT. It translates to CASSSQGHTEAFF.

The CDR3, as DNA: TGTGCCAGCAGCCCGGGGCGTTCGGATACGCAGTATTTT. Its translation is CASSPGRSDTQYF. This chain uses TRBV5-4 with TRBJ2-3; possibly TRBD1 or TRBD2 for D (5 bases each). Germline CDR1 is SGHNT and CDR2 is YYREEE (reference sequence). V lost 4 bases, J lost 6 bases, and 12 bases lay in between. CDR3 length: 13 residues.

This clone was seen once. This chain joins TRBV11-2 and TRBJ2-7; D remains ambiguous. Germline values: CDR1 SGHAT, CDR2 FQNNGV. The CDR3 runs 15 residues. Trimming stripped 0 bases from V and 2 bases from J, with 11 bases between. CDR3 loop: CASSLEGGLAYEQYF. CDR3 bases: TGTGCCAGCAGCTTAGAGGGTGGCCTCGCCTACGAGCAGTACTTC. The whole variable domain, filled in from reference TRBV11-2 and TRBJ2-7, reads EAGVAQSPRYKIIEKRQSVAFWCNPISGHATLYWYQQILGQGPKLLIQFQNNGVVDDSQLPKDRFSAERLKGVDSTLKIQPAKLEDSAVYLCASSLEGGLAYEQYFGPGTRLTVT.

V is TRBV5-4 and J is TRBJ2-3; the D gene is possibly TRBD2 (6 bases). V was shortened by 4 bases and J by 1 base, with 13 bases between the two germline ends. Germline V gene lookup returns CDR1 SGHNT and CDR2 YYREEE (reference sequence). This CDR3 is 15 amino acids long. CDR3: CASSGAASGTDTQYF. Written as DNA, the CDR3 is TGTGCCAGCAGCGGTGCGGCTAGCGGCACAGATACGCAGTATTTT.

This rearrangement joins TRBV6-1 to TRBJ2-3, with 8 bases matching TRBD2. V lost 7 bases and J lost 0; bases outside the gene matches: 3. The CDR3 runs to 14 residues. Germline CDR1 and CDR2: MNHNS and SASEGT. In DNA form, the CDR3 reads TGTGCCAGCACCTTAGCGGGAAGCACAGATACGCAGTATTTT. It encodes CASTLAGSTDTQYF.

The rearrangement links TRBV30 to TRBJ2-4; tentatively, D is TRBD1 (6 bases). The CDR3 contains 12 residues. Germline CDR1 and CDR2: GTSNPN and SVGIG (reference sequence). The V and J ends lost 1 base and 6 bases respectively, with 7 bases between them. The CDR3 nucleotides are TGTGCCTGGAGTGGCAGGGGAAACATTCAGTACTTC. Amino acid sequence: CAWSGRGNIQYF.

V gene TRBV7-2 combines with J gene TRBJ2-7; possibly TRBD2 for D (5 bases). Germline-derived CDR1 and CDR2 are SGHTA and FQGNSA. Trimming removed 2 bases at V and 5 bases at J, with 13 bases between. This CDR3 has 14 residues. CDR3 sequence: CASSLMWFGDEQYF. The CDR3 coding sequence is TGTGCCAGCAGCTTAATGTGGTTCGGGGACGAGCAGTACTTC.

V usage is TRBV2 and J usage is TRBJ2-5; D unresolved. CDR1 is SNHLY and CDR2 is FYNNEI in the germline V gene. The CDR3 is 11 residues long. V lost 2 bases and J lost 4, with 2 bases in between. The CDR3 DNA sequence: TGTGCCAGCAGTGAAAGAGAGACCCAGTACTTC. Translated: CASSERETQYF.

The V call is TRBV19, the J call TRBJ1-5; 7 nucleotides align to TRBD1. V gave up 4 bases and J gave up 1 base; unmatched junction bases: 4. Germline CDR1 reads LNHDA; CDR2 reads SQIVND (reference sequence). The CDR3 totals 15 residues. Here the CDR3 reads CASSTQQGSNQPQHF. The CDR3 DNA follows: TGTGCCAGTAGTACACAACAGGGGAGCAATCAGCCCCAGCATTTT.

This rearrangement joins TRBV7-8 to TRBJ1-2; no firm D call. Trimming removed 2 bases at V and 0 bases at J, with 10 bases between. Germline V gene data show CDR1 as SGHVS and CDR2 as FQNEAQ. This CDR3 spans 15 amino acids. CDR3 residues: CASSLWGGANYGYTF. DNA for the CDR3: TGTGCCAGCAGCTTATGGGGAGGAGCTAACTATGGCTACACCTTC.

The CDR3: CASGLRGGGSTDTQYF. The CDR3 region has the DNA TGTGCTAGTGGTTTGAGGGGGGGAGGCAGCACAGATACGCAGTATTTT. The chain uses TRBV12-5 and TRBJ2-3; D might be TRBD2 (7 bases). CDR3 length: 16 amino acids. The germline V and J ends were trimmed by 2 bases and 0 bases, with 12 bases remaining between them. The germline gives CDR1 LGHNT, CDR2 FRNRAP.

The chain links TRBV4-1 to TRBJ1-6; tentative D call: TRBD1 (5 bases). Germline V CDR1 and CDR2: MGHRA, YSYEKL. V lost 4 bases and J lost 6, with 13 bases in between. This CDR3 is built from 15 residues. The CDR3 is CASSPFRAGNSPLHF. CDR3 DNA sequence: TGCGCCAGCAGCCCCTTCAGGGCGGGTAATTCACCCCTCCACTTT.

This rearrangement joins TRBV6-5 to TRBJ2-7; D unresolved. The germline CDR1 and CDR2 sequences are MNHEY and SVGAGI. This CDR3 comprises 16 residues. V was pared by 0 bases and J by 6 bases, with 18 bases between. CDR3 DNA sequence: TGTGCCAGCAGTTACTCGATCACCCCTCAAAGGGCCGAGCAGTACTTC. Encoded protein: CASSYSITPQRAEQYF.

This rearrangement joins TRBV7-8 to TRBJ2-2, with 12 bases matching TRBD2. After removal of 2 bases from V and 1 base from J, the junction contained 5 bases not matched to a gene. This CDR3 is built from 18 residues. Looked up from germline, CDR1 is SGHVS and CDR2 is FQNEAQ. CDR3 loop: CASSLRASGGGNTGELFF. The CDR3 DNA sequence: TGTGCCAGCAGCTTAAGGGCTAGCGGGGGGGGGAACACCGGGGAGCTGTTTTTT.

The rearrangement joins TRBV7-9 to TRBJ2-3; possibly TRBD2 for D (6 bases). CDR3 length: 13 amino acids. Trimming took 5 bases from V and 1 from J, leaving 7 bases between them. Germline V CDR1 and CDR2: SEHNR, FQNEAQ (reference sequence). CDR3 loop: CASSPGGTDTQYF. In nucleotides, the CDR3 is TGTGCCAGCAGCCCGGGAGGCACAGATACGCAGTATTTT.

J is TRBJ2-1 and V is TRBV13; tentative D call: TRBD2 (6 bases). The CDR3 length is 18 residues. Per the germline V gene, CDR1 is PRHDT and CDR2 is FYEKMQ (reference sequence). Trimming stripped 5 bases from V and 0 bases from J, with 20 bases between. CDR3 DNA sequence: TGTGCCAGCAGCCTCACTGTGGGGGTCGGGAGCTCCTACAATGAGCAGTTCTTC. It codes for CASSLTVGVGSSYNEQFF.

The rearrangement links TRBV9 to TRBJ1-3; D may be TRBD1 (6 bases). V gave up 0 bases and J gave up 7 bases, with 11 bases separating them. This CDR3 region has 14 residues. Germline V CDR1 and CDR2: SGDLS, YYNGEE. The CDR3 DNA follows: TGTGCCAGCAGCGTAGACGGGGGCGCGAACACCATATATTTT. As protein: CASSVDGGANTIYF.

V is TRBV6-5 and J is TRBJ1-1; TRBD1 agrees at 9 bases. Germline CDR1 and CDR2: MNHEY and SVGAGI. V lost 6 bases to trimming and J lost 10 bases; unmatched junction nucleotides: 12. The CDR3 loop spans 14 amino acids. CDR3 nucleotides: TGTGCCAGCAGACCCGGGACAGGGTTCTTCCGAGCTTTCTTT. Encoded protein: CASRPGTGFFRAFF.

This chain connects TRBV6-5 to TRBJ2-7; D may correspond to TRBD1 or TRBD2 (6 bases each). The germline V and J ends were trimmed by 6 bases and 6 bases, with 15 bases remaining between them. Per germline, CDR1 MNHEY and CDR2 SVGAGI. The CDR3 loop spans 13 amino acids. CDR3 DNA sequence: TGTGCCAGCAGCTCCATGAGGGGGGTCGAGCAGTACTTC. It specifies CASSSMRGVEQYF.

V and J are TRBV7-8 and TRBJ1-2, with D maybe TRBD1 (6 bases). CDR3 length: 14 amino acids. The germline V gene has CDR1 SGHVS and CDR2 FQNEAQ. V dropped 1 base and J dropped 7 bases, with 13 bases sitting between them. In nucleotides, the CDR3 is TGTGCCAGCAGCTTAGTATTGGGGGCGAGTGGCTACACCTTC. As protein: CASSLVLGASGYTF.

J is TRBJ2-2 and V is TRBV5-5; D is ambiguous. Germline V gene lookup returns CDR1 SGHKS and CDR2 YYEKEE (reference sequence). This CDR3 has 12 amino acids. Trimming removed 4 bases at V and 3 bases at J, with 4 bases between. CDR3 sequence (DNA): TGTGCCAGCAGCCCTCACACCGGGGAGCTGTTTTTT. This gives the protein CASSPHTGELFF.

V gene TRBV6-5 combines with J gene TRBJ1-5, with D possibly matching TRBD1 (5 bases). Trimming removed 2 bases from V and 2 bases from J, with 10 bases in between. Per germline, CDR1 MNHEY and CDR2 SVGAGI. This CDR3 region has 15 residues. This CDR3 is CASSYGGGGNQPQHF. The CDR3 nucleotides read TGTGCCAGCAGTTACGGTGGGGGTGGCAATCAGCCCCAGCATTTT.

This clone was picked up one time. V is TRBV11-2 and J is TRBJ1-4; D is uncertain. The CDR3 totals 17 residues. The V gene's germline CDR1 is SGHAT and CDR2 FQNNGV. Trimming removed 1 base at V and 7 bases at J, with 19 bases between. The CDR3 coding sequence is TGTGCCAGCAGCTTAGCCTCCGGGCCTCTAGTCTCTGAAAAACTGTTTTTT. This encodes CASSLASGPLVSEKLFF.

J is TRBJ2-3 and V is TRBV4-3; D may match TRBD1 or TRBD2 (7 bases each). The CDR3 length is 16 residues. CDR1 LGHNA and CDR2 YSLEER come from the germline V gene. V was pared by 0 bases and J by 4 bases, with 14 bases between. The CDR3 DNA sequence: TGCGCCAGCAGCCAAGAGATGGGAGGGGGCGCAGATACGCAGTATTTT. Protein sequence: CASSQEMGGGADTQYF.

The chain recombines TRBV2 with TRBJ2-1, with 9 bases matching TRBD1. Trimming cost V 0 bases and J 6 bases; bases outside gene matches: 9. Germline V gene data show CDR1 as SNHLY and CDR2 as FYNNEI. CDR3 length: 17 amino acids. CDR3 coding DNA: TGTGCCAGCAGTGAAGCGGGCCCCGGGACAGGGCTCAATGAGCAGTTCTTC. It translates to CASSEAGPGTGLNEQFF.

This chain connects TRBV18 to TRBJ2-2; the D is unclear. V was pared by 3 bases and J by 4 bases, with 15 bases between. CDR1 KGHSH and CDR2 LQKENI come from the germline V gene. This CDR3 comprises 16 residues. DNA for the CDR3: TGTGCCAGCTCACCGAAGCTGGTAGATGGCACCGGGGAGCTGTTTTTT. As protein: CASSPKLVDGTGELFF.